Presented here are 7 T cell receptor beta chains from one specimen sequenced in a study of CD8 T cells in ankylosing spondylitis (dated by TCRdb to the late 2010s). Libraries came from 5' RACE. Sequencing was carried out with an Illumina HiSeq 2500. TCRdb applied fastp at Q25 and MiXCR to the public reads, then kept only in-frame beta chains. Duplicate CDR3 protein sequences are folded into a single record with the most common DNA and genes. This sample lists about 270,000 distinct CDR3 sequences; more than 25% were detected once. The ten largest account for about 4.2% of the sample. Input material: blood, either unsorted or a sorted T cell fraction (not recorded which). The source of these receptors is a male donor with ankylosing spondylitis or in good health (not recorded which).

This clonotype was found a few times. The chain employs TRBV20-1 and TRBJ2-1, with TRBD1 matching over 7 bases. With 0 bases clipped from V and 4 bases from J, the junction kept 6 bases outside the gene matches. The CDR3 runs to 15 residues. Germline assignment: CDR1 DFQATT and CDR2 SNEGSKA (reference sequence). The CDR3, as DNA: TGCAGTGCTAGAGATGGGATGGGACAGTACAATGAGCAGTTCTTC. It translates to CSARDGMGQYNEQFF.

DNA of the CDR3: TGTGCCAGCAGCGGGGACAGGGGGCCGGAAAAACTGTTTTTT. Amino acids: CASSGDRGPEKLFF. The chain recombines TRBV5-5 with TRBJ1-4, with TRBD1 matching 12 bases. V shed 4 bases, J shed 8 bases, and the junction held 3 bases outside the gene matches. Germline-derived CDR1 and CDR2 are SGHKS and YYEKEE (reference sequence). CDR3 length: 14 residues.

A remark on this clonotype: One end of the junction is discordant with germline, which a read error may explain. The chain is built from TRBV5-1 and TRBJ1-2; the D gene is possibly TRBD1 (5 bases). The germline CDR1 and CDR2 sequences are SGHRS and YFSETQ. This CDR3 comprises 15 residues. The CDR3 region is CASSLGYDSNYVYTF. In nucleotides, the CDR3 is TGCGCCAGCAGCTTGGGTTATGACAGTAACTATGTCTACACCTTC.

In this sample, this clonotype turned up a few times. The chain recombines TRBV6-5 with TRBJ1-2; D call uncertain. Trimming took off 6 bases at V and 8 bases at J, with 13 bases between the two ends. This CDR3 has 12 residues. CDR1 is MNHEY, CDR2 SVGAGI, per germline. DNA of the CDR3: TGTGCCAGCAGCTACGTGGGAGGCGGCTACACCTTC. The encoded protein is CASSYVGGGYTF.

This clonotype has ten or more counts. V usage is TRBV20-1 and J usage is TRBJ2-1, with a possible D match to TRBD1 (5 bases). The germline V gene encodes CDR1 DFQATT and CDR2 SNEGSKA (reference sequence). Trimming took 5 bases from V and 7 from J, leaving 12 bases between them. The CDR3 has 12 residues. This chain's CDR3 is CSAGSGKNEQFF. DNA of the CDR3: TGCAGTGCTGGCTCAGGGAAAAATGAGCAGTTCTTC.

This clonotype was counted between two and nine times. The chain couples TRBV6-1 to TRBJ2-6; D possibly corresponds to TRBD1 (5 bases). V lost 5 bases and J lost 7, with 12 bases in between. The V gene's germline CDR1 is MNHNS and CDR2 SASEGT. The length of the CDR3 is 14 residues. CDR3 loop: CASSPGWGANVLTF. In DNA, the CDR3 is TGTGCCAGCAGTCCAGGTTGGGGCGCCAACGTCCTGACTTTC.

Details on this clonotype: An end of the junction differs from the germline gene, which may be a read error. CDR3 sequence: CASSLGGTYNEQFF. In DNA form, the CDR3 reads TGTGCTAGCAGCCTGGGCGGGACCTACAATGAGCAGTTCTTC. This chain joins TRBV7-7 and TRBJ2-1, with D perhaps TRBD2 (6 bases). This CDR3 is 14 amino acids long. Germline-derived CDR1 and CDR2 are SSHAT and FNYEAQ (reference sequence).